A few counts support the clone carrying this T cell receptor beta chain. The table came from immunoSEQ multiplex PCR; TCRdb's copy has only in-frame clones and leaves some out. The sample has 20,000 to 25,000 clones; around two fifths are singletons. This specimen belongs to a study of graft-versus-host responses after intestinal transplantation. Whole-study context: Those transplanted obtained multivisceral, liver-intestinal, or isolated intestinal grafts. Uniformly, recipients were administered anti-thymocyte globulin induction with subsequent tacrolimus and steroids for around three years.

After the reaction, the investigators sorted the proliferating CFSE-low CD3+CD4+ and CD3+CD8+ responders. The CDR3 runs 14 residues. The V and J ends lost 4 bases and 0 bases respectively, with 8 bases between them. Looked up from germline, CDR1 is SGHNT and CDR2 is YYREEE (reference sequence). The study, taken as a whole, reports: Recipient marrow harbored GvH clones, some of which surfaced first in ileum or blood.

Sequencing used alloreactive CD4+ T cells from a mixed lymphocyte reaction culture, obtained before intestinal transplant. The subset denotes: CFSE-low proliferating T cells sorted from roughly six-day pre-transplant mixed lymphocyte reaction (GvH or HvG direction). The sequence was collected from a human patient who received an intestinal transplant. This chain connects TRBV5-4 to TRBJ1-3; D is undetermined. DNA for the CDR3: TGTGCCAGCAGCCACATTGACTCTGGAAACACCATATATTTT. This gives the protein CASSHIDSGNTIYF.